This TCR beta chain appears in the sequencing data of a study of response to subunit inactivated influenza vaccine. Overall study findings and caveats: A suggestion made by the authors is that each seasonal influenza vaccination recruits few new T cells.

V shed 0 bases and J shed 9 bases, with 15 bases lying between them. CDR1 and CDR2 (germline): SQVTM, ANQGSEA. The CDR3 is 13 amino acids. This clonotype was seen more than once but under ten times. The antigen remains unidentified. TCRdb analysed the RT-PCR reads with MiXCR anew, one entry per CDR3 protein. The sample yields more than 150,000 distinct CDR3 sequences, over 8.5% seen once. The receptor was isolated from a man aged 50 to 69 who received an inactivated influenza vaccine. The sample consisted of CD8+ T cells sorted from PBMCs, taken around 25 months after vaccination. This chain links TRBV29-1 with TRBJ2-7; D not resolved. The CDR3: CSVEDNQGPGQYF. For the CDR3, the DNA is TGCAGCGTTGAAGATAACCAAGGGCCAGGGCAGTACTTC.